Shown below are 13 T cell receptor beta chains from a single sample sequenced in a study of blood T cell repertoires in COVID-19. Generated by immunoSEQ multiplex PCR, the TCRdb table keeps only in-frame clones and is missing some. This sample yields roughly 350,000 clones, of which roughly nine tenths are seen a single time; less than 20% belongs to the top ten. Material for sequencing was PBMCs or T cells enriched from blood (not recorded which). These receptors were obtained from a woman younger than 45 who had recovered from COVID-19.

The chain combines TRBV11-2 with TRBJ1-2; 7 bases fit TRBD1. From germline, CDR1 is SGHAT and CDR2 FQNNGV. The CDR3 is 16 residues long. The trim removed 4 bases at V and 7 bases at J, leaving 15 bases unmatched. Here the CDR3 DNA reads TGTGCCAGCAGCTCCGAAATACGACAGGGCAGAGGTGGCTACACCTTC. It encodes CASSSEIRQGRGGYTF.

The gene calls are TRBV28 and TRBJ1-5; 7 bases fit TRBD1. Per germline, CDR1 MDHEN and CDR2 SYDVKM. Trimming at V came to 1 base and at J to 7 bases, leaving 7 bases not matched to a gene. The CDR3 runs to 15 residues. CDR3 in DNA: TGTGCCAGCAGTTTATCTCACAGGGGTGACCAGCCCCAGCATTTT. Translating it yields CASSLSHRGDQPQHF.

J is TRBJ1-4 and V is TRBV6-1, with TRBD1 identical over 8 bases. The germline V gene encodes CDR1 MNHNS and CDR2 SASEGT. This CDR3 is 15 amino acids long. Trimming cost V 1 base and J 2 bases; bases outside gene matches: 0. CDR3 amino acids: CASSEGDRTNEKLFF. The CDR3 DNA reads TGTGCCAGCAGTGAAGGGGACAGGACTAATGAAAAACTGTTTTTT.

The chain employs TRBV5-1 and TRBJ2-5; the D gene is possibly TRBD2 (5 bases). Germline values: CDR1 SGHRS, CDR2 YFSETQ. Trimming removed 4 bases at V and 2 bases at J, with 18 bases between. CDR3 size: 16 residues. The chain's CDR3 is CASSRGGSGAQETQYF. In nucleotides, the CDR3 is TGCGCCAGCAGCAGAGGAGGAAGTGGAGCACAAGAGACCCAGTACTTC.

The V and J genes are TRBV19 and TRBJ2-2; a weak D match, TRBD1 (6 bases). The CDR3 covers 15 residues. V lost 6 bases and J 0 bases, leaving 11 bases between the germline ends. Per the germline V gene, CDR1 is LNHDA and CDR2 is SQIVND (reference sequence). CDR3 in amino acids: CASRSQGTNTGELFF. The CDR3 DNA reads TGTGCCAGTAGGTCACAGGGAACGAACACCGGGGAGCTGTTTTTT. The full variable domain, rest sourced from reference TRBV19 and TRBJ2-2, is DGGITQSPKYLFRKEGQNVTLSCEQNLNHDAMYWYRQDPGQGLRLIYYSQIVNDFQKGDIAEGYSVSREKKESFPLTVTSAQKNPTAFYLCASRSQGTNTGELFFGEGSRLTVL.

This chain uses TRBV5-5 with TRBJ2-1, with D tentatively TRBD2 (5 bases). Trimming left V 4 bases short and J 7 bases short, with 15 bases between. This CDR3 region has 14 residues. Germline CDR1 reads SGHKS; CDR2 reads YYEKEE (reference sequence). CDR3 sequence: CASSPAAGGNEQFF. The CDR3 DNA follows: TGTGCCAGCAGCCCCGCGGCGGGTGGAAATGAGCAGTTCTTC.

This rearrangement joins TRBV4-3 to TRBJ2-1; 9 bases map to TRBD2. Germline CDR1 reads LGHNA; CDR2 reads YSLEER. The length of the CDR3 is 17 residues. V gave up 0 bases and J gave up 7 bases; unmatched junction bases: 10. CDR3: CASSQDLGAGGRNEQFF. The CDR3 DNA is TGCGCCAGCAGCCAAGATCTAGGGGCGGGGGGGCGAAATGAGCAGTTCTTC.

The J gene is TRBJ1-3, the V gene TRBV24-1; no definite D call. With 3 bases removed from V and 6 bases from J, the gap between germline ends came to 17 bases. The CDR3 length is 16 residues. Germline lookup yields CDR1 KGHDR and CDR2 SFDVKD. CDR3 nucleotide sequence: TGTGCCACCAGTGATCCCACGCGGGAGGGTGCAAACACCATATATTTT. It encodes CATSDPTREGANTIYF.

The chain has TRBV4-2 and TRBJ2-7; D unclear. The CDR3 covers 13 residues. With 1 base removed from V and 3 bases from J, the gap between germline ends came to 7 bases. CDR1 is LGHNA and CDR2 is YNFKEQ in the germline V gene. The CDR3 loop is CASSQGNYYEQYF. CDR3 nucleotide sequence: TGTGCCAGCAGCCAAGGGAACTACTACGAGCAGTACTTC.

This clone came up a few times. This chain links TRBV4-1 with TRBJ1-1; 7 bases are a match to TRBD1. CDR1 and CDR2 from the germline V gene are MGHRA and YSYEKL. The CDR3 is made up of 15 amino acids. Trimming at V came to 1 base and at J to 7 bases, leaving 9 bases not matched to a gene. The CDR3 DNA reads TGCGCCAGCAGCCAAGGACAGGGTGTTGGCCTTGAAGCTTTCTTT. It yields the protein CASSQGQGVGLEAFF.

V gene TRBV29-1 combines with J gene TRBJ2-1; D unclear. This CDR3 spans 13 amino acids. CDR1 and CDR2 from the germline V gene are SQVTM and ANQGSEA. Trimming pared 6 bases from V and 6 bases from J, leaving 15 bases between. The CDR3: CSVGGVGGNEQFF. The CDR3 region has the DNA TGCAGCGTGGGCGGTGTTGGCGGCAATGAGCAGTTCTTC.

This chain joins TRBV2 and TRBJ1-2; 10 bases fit TRBD1. CDR3 length equals 14 residues. Per germline, CDR1 SNHLY and CDR2 FYNNEI. V gave up 4 bases and J gave up 7 bases; unmatched junction bases: 6. The CDR3 is CASSVGTGVFGYTF. The CDR3 coding sequence is TGTGCCAGCAGTGTTGGGACAGGGGTTTTTGGCTACACCTTC.

The chain joins TRBV10-3 to TRBJ2-7, with 8 positions matching TRBD2. From germline, CDR1 is ENHRY and CDR2 SYGVKD. The CDR3 has 13 residues. J was trimmed by 4 bases and V by 7 bases; bases with no gene match: 6. The CDR3 region has the DNA TGTGCCATCAAACCCCGGGAGGGGTACGAGCAGTACTTC. It is translated as CAIKPREGYEQYF.